Each of the 3 T cell receptor beta chains below was sequenced from the same sample in a study of PD-1 blockade in classical Hodgkin lymphoma. Method: immunoSEQ multiplex PCR; TCRdb's copy keeps in-frame clones and lacks some. In the table there are tens of thousands of clones, approximately 78% of which are singletons. The time point denotes: cycle 4 day 1 (C4D1), after 6 weeks of nivolumab. Exposure to brentuximab vedotin varied, and each patient had relapsed following autologous stem cell transplantation. The sequenced sample was peripheral blood mononuclear cells (PBMCs), obtained before the fourth cycle of nivolumab. Every receptor here comes from a human donor with classical Hodgkin lymphoma.

This clone has just one count. V gene TRBV11-3 combines with J gene TRBJ2-2; TRBD2 agrees at 11 bases. This CDR3 has 15 amino acids. CDR1 is SGHNT and CDR2 is YENEEA in the germline V gene. With V trimmed by 3 bases and J by 3 bases, 0 bases remained unmatched. In DNA, the CDR3 is TGTGCCAGCAGCTTGGGACTAGCGGACACCGGGGAGCTGTTTTTT. Translation gives CASSLGLADTGELFF.

The CDR3 reads CAWSQGSTDTQYF. The CDR3 region has the DNA TGTGCCTGGAGTCAAGGGAGCACAGATACGCAGTATTTT. The chain uses TRBV30 and TRBJ2-3; no clear D. Germline V gives CDR1 GTSNPN, CDR2 SVGIG (reference sequence). V was clipped by 2 bases and J by 0 bases, with 6 bases between them. This CDR3 is built from 13 residues.

This chain connects TRBV7-8 to TRBJ1-3; tentative D call: TRBD1 (6 bases). Between the trimmed V and J ends, which lost 3 bases and 4 bases, there was a span of 16 bases. Per germline, CDR1 SGHVS and CDR2 FQNEAQ. There are 16 residues in the CDR3. The CDR3 loop reads CASSFSVTGSGNTIYF. CDR3 DNA: TGTGCCAGCAGCTTTTCGGTGACAGGTTCGGGAAACACCATATATTTT. Variable domain in full (rest from reference TRBV7-8 and TRBJ1-3): GAGVSQSPRYKVAKRGQDVALRCDPISGHVSLFWYQQALGQGPEFLTYFQNEAQLDKSGLPSDRFFAERPEGSVSTLKIQRTQQEDSAVYLCASSFSVTGSGNTIYFGEGSWLTVV.